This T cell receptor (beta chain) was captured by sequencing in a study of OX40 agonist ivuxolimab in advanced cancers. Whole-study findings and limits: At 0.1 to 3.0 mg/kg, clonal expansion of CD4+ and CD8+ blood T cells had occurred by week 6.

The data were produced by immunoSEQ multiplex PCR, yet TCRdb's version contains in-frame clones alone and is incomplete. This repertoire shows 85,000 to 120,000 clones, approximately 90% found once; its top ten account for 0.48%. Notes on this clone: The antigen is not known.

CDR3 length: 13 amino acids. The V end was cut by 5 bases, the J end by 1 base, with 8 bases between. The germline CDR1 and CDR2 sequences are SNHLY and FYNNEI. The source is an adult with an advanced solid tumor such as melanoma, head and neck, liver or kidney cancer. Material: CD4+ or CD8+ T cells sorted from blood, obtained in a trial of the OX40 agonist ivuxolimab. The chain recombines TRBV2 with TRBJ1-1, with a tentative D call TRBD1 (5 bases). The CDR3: CASSPQGNTEAFF. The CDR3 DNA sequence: TGTGCCAGCAGTCCTCAGGGGAACACTGAAGCTTTCTTT.